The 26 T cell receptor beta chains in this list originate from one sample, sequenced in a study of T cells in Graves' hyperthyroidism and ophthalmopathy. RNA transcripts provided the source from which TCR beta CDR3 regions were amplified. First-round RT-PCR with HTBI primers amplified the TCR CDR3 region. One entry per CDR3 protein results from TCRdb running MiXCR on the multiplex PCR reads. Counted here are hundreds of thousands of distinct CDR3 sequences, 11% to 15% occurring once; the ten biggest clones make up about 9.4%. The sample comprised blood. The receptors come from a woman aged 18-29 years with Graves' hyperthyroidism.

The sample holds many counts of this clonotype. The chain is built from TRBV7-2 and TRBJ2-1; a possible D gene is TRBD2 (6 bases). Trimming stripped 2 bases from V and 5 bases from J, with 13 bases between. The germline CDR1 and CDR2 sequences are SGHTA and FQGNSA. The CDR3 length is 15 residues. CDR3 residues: CASSLTDWTNNEQFF. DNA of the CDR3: TGTGCCAGCAGCTTAACGGACTGGACTAACAATGAGCAGTTCTTC.

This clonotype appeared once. The CDR3 DNA follows: TGCAGTGCTCAATCCCTCCACGGACAGGGTGGTCAGCCCCAGCATTTT. It is translated as CSAQSLHGQGGQPQHF. The chain links TRBV20-1 to TRBJ1-5; 8 bases align to TRBD1. The trim removed 5 bases at V and 6 bases at J, leaving 15 bases unmatched. Germline lookup yields CDR1 DFQATT and CDR2 SNEGSKA (reference sequence). There are 16 residues in the CDR3.

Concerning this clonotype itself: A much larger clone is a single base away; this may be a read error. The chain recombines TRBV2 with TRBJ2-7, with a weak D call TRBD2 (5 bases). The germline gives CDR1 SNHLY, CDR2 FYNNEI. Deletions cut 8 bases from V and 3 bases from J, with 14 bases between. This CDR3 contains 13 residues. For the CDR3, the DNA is TGTGCCAGCCACACGGGAAGCTTCTACGAGCAGTACTTC. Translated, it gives CASHTGSFYEQYF.

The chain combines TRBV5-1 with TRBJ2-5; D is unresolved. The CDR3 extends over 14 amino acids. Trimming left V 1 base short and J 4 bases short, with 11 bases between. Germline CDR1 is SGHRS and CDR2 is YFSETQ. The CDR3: CASSLREQRETQYF. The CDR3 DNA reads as TGCGCCAGCAGCTTGAGGGAACAGAGAGAGACCCAGTACTTC.

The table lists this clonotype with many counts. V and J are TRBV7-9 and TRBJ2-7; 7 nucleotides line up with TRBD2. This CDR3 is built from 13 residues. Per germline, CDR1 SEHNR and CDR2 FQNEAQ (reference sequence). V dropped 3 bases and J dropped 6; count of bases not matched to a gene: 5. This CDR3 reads CASSLISGGEQYF. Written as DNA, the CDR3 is TGTGCCAGCAGCTTGATCTCGGGGGGCGAGCAGTACTTC. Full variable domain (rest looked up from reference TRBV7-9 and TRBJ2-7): DTGVSQNPRHKITKRGQNVTFRCDPISEHNRLYWYRQTLGQGPEFLTYFQNEAQLEKSRLLSDRFSAERPKGSFSTLEIQRTEQGDSAMYLCASSLISGGEQYFGPGTRLTVT.

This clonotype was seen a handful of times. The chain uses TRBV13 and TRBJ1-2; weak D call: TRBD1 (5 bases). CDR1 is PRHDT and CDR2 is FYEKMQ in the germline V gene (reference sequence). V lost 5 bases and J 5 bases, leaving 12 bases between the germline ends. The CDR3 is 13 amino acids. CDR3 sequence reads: CASSLGLLYGYTF. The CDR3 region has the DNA TGTGCCAGCAGCCTGGGACTCTTATATGGCTACACCTTC.

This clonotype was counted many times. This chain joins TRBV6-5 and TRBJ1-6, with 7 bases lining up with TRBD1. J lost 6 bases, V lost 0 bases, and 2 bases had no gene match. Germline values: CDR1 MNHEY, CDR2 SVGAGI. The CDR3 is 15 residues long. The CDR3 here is CASSYSRDSNSPLHF. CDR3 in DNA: TGTGCCAGCAGTTACTCGAGGGACAGTAATTCACCCCTCCACTTT.

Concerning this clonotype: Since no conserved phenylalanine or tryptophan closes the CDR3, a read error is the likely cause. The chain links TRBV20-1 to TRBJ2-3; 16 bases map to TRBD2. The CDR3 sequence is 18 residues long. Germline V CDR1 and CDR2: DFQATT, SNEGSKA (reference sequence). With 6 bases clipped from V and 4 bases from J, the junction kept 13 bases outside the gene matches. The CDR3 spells CSATYFSGTSGRADTQYI. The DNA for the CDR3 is TGCAGTGCCACATATTTCTCCGGGACTAGCGGGAGGGCAGATACGCAGTATATT.

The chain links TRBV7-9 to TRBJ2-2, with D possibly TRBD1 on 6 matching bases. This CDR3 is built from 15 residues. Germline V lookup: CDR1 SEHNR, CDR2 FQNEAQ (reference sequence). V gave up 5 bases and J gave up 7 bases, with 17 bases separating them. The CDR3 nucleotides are TGTGCCAGCAGCACTGGCAGGACAGACTTCGGGGAGCTGTTTTTT. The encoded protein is CASSTGRTDFGELFF.

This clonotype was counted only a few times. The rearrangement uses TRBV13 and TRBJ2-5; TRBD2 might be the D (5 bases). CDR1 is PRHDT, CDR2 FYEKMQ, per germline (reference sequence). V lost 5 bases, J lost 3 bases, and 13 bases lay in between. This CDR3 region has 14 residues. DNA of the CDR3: TGTGCCAGCAGCCAGAGGGCCCCTAAAGAGACCCAGTACTTC. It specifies CASSQRAPKETQYF.

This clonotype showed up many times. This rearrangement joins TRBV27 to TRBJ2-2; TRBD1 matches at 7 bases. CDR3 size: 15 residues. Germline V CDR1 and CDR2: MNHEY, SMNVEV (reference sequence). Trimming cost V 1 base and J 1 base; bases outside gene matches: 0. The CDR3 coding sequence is TGTGCCAGCAGTTTATACAGGGGGAACACCGGGGAGCTGTTTTTT. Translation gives CASSLYRGNTGELFF.

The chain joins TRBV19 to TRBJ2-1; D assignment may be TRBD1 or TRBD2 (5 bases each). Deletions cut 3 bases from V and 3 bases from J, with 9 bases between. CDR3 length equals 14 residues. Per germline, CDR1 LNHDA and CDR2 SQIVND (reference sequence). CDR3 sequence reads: CASSMGRNYNEQFF. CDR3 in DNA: TGTGCCAGTAGTATGGGACGGAACTACAATGAGCAGTTCTTC.

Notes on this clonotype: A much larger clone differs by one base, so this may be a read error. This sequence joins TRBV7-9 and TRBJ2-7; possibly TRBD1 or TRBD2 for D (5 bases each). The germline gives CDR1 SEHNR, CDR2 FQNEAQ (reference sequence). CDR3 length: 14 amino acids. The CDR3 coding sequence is TGTGCCAGCGGCTTAGGGACGGCCAACTACGAGCAGTACTTC. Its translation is CASGLGTANYEQYF.

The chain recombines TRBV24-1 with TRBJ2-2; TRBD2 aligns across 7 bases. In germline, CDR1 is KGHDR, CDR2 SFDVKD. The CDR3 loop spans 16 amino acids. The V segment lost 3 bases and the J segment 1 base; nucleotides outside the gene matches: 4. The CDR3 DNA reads TGTGCCACCAGTGATCCCGGGACTAAGAACACCGGGGAGCTGTTTTTT. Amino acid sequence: CATSDPGTKNTGELFF.

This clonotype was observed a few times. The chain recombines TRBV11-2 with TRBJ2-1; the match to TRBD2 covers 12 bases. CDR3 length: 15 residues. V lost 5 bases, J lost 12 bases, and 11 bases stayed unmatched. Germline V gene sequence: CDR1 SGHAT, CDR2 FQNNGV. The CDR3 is CASSPTSGRPGGQFF. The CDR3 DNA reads TGTGCCAGCAGCCCTACTAGCGGGAGGCCCGGGGGGCAGTTCTTC.

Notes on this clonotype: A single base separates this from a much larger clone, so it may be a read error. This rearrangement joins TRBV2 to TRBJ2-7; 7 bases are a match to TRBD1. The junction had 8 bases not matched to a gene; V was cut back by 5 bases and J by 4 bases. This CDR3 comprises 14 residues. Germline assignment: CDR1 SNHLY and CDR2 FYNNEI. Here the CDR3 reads CASSKTGTAYEQYF. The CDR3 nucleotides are TGTGCCAGCAGTAAGACCGGGACAGCTTACGAGCAGTACTTC. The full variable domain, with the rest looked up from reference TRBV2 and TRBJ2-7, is EPEVTQTPSHQVTQMGQEVILRCVPISNHLYFYWYRQILGQKVEFLVSFYNNEISEKSEIFDDQFSVERPDGSNFTLKIRSTKLEDSAMYFCASSKTGTAYEQYFGPGTRLTVT.

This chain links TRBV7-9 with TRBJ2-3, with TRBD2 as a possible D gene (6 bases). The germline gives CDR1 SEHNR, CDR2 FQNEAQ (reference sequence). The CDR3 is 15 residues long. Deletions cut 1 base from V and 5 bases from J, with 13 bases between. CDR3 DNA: TGTGCCAGCAGCTTAGTTTTGGAGGGCCGAGATACGCAGTATTTT. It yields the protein CASSLVLEGRDTQYF.

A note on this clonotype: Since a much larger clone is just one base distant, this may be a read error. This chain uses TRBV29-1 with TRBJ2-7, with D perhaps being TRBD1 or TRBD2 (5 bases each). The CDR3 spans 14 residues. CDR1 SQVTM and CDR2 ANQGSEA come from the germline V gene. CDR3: CSVWSGASSYVQYF. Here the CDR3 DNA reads TGCAGCGTTTGGTCCGGGGCGAGCTCCTACGTGCAGTACTTC.

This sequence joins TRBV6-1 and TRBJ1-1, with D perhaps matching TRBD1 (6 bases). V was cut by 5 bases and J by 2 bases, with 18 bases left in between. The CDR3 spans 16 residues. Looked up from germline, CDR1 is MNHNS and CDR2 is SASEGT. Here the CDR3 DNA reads TGTGCCAGCAGTTACAGCCGACAGGTCGTCAACACTGAAGCTTTCTTT. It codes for CASSYSRQVVNTEAFF.

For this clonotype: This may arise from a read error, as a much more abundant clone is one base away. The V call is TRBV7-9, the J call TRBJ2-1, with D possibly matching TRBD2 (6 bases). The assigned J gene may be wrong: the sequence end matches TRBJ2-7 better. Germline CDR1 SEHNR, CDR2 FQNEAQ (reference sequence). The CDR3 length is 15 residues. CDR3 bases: TGTGCCAGCAGCGACAGAGAGCGGGCGAACAATGAGCAGTACTTC. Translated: CASSDRERANNEQYF.

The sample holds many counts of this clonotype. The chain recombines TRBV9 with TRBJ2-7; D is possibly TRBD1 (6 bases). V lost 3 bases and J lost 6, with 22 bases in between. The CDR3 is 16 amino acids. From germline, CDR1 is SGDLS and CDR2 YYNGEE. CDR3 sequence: CASSAEGRWGPGEQYF. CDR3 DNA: TGTGCCAGCAGCGCCGAGGGAAGGTGGGGGCCTGGCGAGCAGTACTTC. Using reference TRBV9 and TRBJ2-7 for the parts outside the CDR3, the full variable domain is DSGVTQTPKHLITATGQRVTLRCSPRSGDLSVYWYQQSLDQGLQFLIQYYNGEERAKGNILERFSAQQFPDLHSELNLSSLELGDSALYFCASSAEGRWGPGEQYFGPGTRLTVT.

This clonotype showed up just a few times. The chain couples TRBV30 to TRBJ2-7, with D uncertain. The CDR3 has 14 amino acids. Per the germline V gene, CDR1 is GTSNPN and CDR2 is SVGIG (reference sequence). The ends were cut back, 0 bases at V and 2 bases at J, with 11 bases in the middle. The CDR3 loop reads CAWSVLSSTYEQYF. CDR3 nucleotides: TGTGCCTGGAGTGTGTTATCGAGCACCTACGAGCAGTACTTC.

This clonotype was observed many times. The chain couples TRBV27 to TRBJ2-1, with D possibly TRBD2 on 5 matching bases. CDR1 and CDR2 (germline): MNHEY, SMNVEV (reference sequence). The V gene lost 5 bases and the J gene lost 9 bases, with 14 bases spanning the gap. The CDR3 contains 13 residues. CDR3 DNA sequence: TGTGCCAGCAGTAGGAGGAGCAGGAGTGAGCAGTTCTTC. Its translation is CASSRRSRSEQFF.

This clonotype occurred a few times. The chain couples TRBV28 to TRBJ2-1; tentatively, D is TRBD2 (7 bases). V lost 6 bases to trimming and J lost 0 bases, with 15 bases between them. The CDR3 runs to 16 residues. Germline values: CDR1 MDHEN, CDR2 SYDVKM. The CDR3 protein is CASRGGGGGSYNEQFF. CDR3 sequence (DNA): TGTGCCAGCAGGGGGGGGGGCGGAGGCTCCTACAATGAGCAGTTCTTC.

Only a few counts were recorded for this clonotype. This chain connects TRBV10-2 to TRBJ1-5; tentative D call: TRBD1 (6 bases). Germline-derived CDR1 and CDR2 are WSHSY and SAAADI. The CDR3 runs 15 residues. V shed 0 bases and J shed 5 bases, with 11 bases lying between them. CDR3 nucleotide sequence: TGCGCCAGCAGTGAGTCAGGGGGACGGCATCAGCCCCAGCATTTT. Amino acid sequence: CASSESGGRHQPQHF.

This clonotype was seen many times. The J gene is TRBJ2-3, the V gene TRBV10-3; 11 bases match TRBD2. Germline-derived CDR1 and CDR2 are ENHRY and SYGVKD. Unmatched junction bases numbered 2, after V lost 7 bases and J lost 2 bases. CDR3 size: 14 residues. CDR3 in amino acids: CAITSGRNTDTQYF. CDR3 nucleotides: TGTGCCATCACTAGCGGGAGGAACACAGATACGCAGTATTTT.